This TCR beta chain stems from a study of glioma-infiltrating T cells after dendritic cell vaccination. Assay: immunoSEQ multiplex PCR; the TCRdb copy retains only in-frame clones and omits some. Of around 78,000 clones in the sample, more than 75% were seen once. CDR1 and CDR2 from the germline V gene are SGHTA and FQGTGA. The V segment lost 3 bases and the J segment 3 bases; nucleotides outside the gene matches: 6. The CDR3 runs 15 residues. The time point here: after dendritic cell vaccination, including at tumor progression/relapse. The chain employs TRBV7-3 and TRBJ2-5; TRBD2 agrees at 8 bases. This sequence was found in a human donor with glioblastoma. Sequenced here: blood, sampled after dendritic cell vaccination. The CDR3 region has the DNA TGTGCCAGCAGCTTGGGCGGGAGGTCTGAAGAGACCCAGTACTTC. This encodes CASSLGGRSEETQYF.